The rows below give T cell receptor beta chains drawn from one sample of a study of blood T cells in healthy people across ages. MiXCR was run by TCRdb on the 5' RACE reads, yielding one entry per CDR3 protein. The sample has 1.5 million to 2 million distinct CDR3 sequences; 40% to 55% are singletons. The sample comprised blood. The receptors derive from a woman aged 40 to 50 in good health. Each CDR3 is given with its conserved first and last residue. The D gene is left open where the match is weak. Only part of the rows carry a size: once, few, many, or a class if the clone is expanded.

CDR3nt,CDR3aa,v_gene,d_gene,j_gene,abundance
TGCAGCGTTCAAGGCCTCTACGAGCAGTACTTC,CSVQGLYEQYF,TRBV29-1,.,TRBJ2-7,.
TGTGCCAGCAGTTTTACGGCAGGCGTCTCCTACGAGCAGTACTTC,CASSFTAGVSYEQYF,TRBV27,.,TRBJ2-7,.
TGTGCCAGCAGTTTAGGGGCAGGGGAGTGTGGCTACACCTTC,CASSLGAGECGYTF,TRBV12-3/TRBV12-4,.,TRBJ1-2,few
TGTGCCACCAGAGGGAGGGGCATGACAGATACGCAGTATTTT,CATRGRGMTDTQYF,TRBV6-5,TRBD2,TRBJ2-3,.
TGTGCCAGCAGCCTGGGCCGGGCGACGAACACCGGGGAGCTGTTTTTT,CASSLGRATNTGELFF,TRBV3-1,.,TRBJ2-2,.
TGTGCCAGCAGCTTGGGGGACAGGGGCCAGAATGAGCAGTTCTTC,CASSLGDRGQNEQFF,TRBV5-5,TRBD1,TRBJ2-1,.
TGTGCCAGCAGCTTACCTGAATCGGGGACGCACCTAGGAGAGACCCAGTACTTC,CASSLPESGTHLGETQYF,TRBV7-2,.,TRBJ2-5,.
TGCGCCAGCAGTGAGGGTCGCGGGGGTACGTACGAGCAGTACTTC,CASSEGRGGTYEQYF,TRBV10-1,TRBD2,TRBJ2-7,.
TGTGCCAGCAGTCCCTCGTCATCGGGACAAGAGACCCAGTACTTC,CASSPSSSGQETQYF,TRBV28,.,TRBJ2-5,.
TGCGCCAGCAGCGCCAGACAGGGTTCCCTAGCCAAAAACATTCAGTACTTC,CASSARQGSLAKNIQYF,TRBV5-1,TRBD1,TRBJ2-4,.
TGTGCCATCAGTGAACTCAGACAGGGTCACACAGATACGCAGTATTTT,CAISELRQGHTDTQYF,TRBV10-3,TRBD1,TRBJ2-3,.
TGCAGTGCTAAGGCCCCGGGACAGGGACTAGCGGGGGTCACTGGGGAGCTGTTTTTT,CSAKAPGQGLAGVTGELFF,TRBV20-1,TRBD2,TRBJ2-2,few
TGTGCCAGCAGTTACTCCCCTACTTTGGCGAGTGAGCAGTTCTTC,CASSYSPTLASEQFF,TRBV6-2/TRBV6-3,.,TRBJ2-1,.
TGTGCCAGCAGTTACACTACCCCCGGAACATTCATGAACAATGAGCAGTTCTTC,CASSYTTPGTFMNNEQFF,TRBV6-5,.,TRBJ2-1,.
TGTGCCAGCTCACCCGACTGGACAGGGGGCGTAGATACGCAGTATTTT,CASSPDWTGGVDTQYF,TRBV18,TRBD1,TRBJ2-3,once
TGTGCCACCAGTGATTTCCGCATAGCGGGTATTAACAATGAGCAGTTCTTC,CATSDFRIAGINNEQFF,TRBV24-1,TRBD2,TRBJ2-1,.
TGCGCCAGCAGCTCCCCCCTTGGGACAGGGCAAGCTCCGGACAATGAGCAGTTCTTC,CASSSPLGTGQAPDNEQFF,TRBV5-1,TRBD1,TRBJ2-1,.
TGCAGCGTCGTAGGCACAGCCCCCTACAATGAGCAGTTCTTC,CSVVGTAPYNEQFF,TRBV29-1,.,TRBJ2-1,.
TGTGCCAGCAGCACGGGACTCTTCGAAAGGGAGACCCAGTACTTC,CASSTGLFERETQYF,TRBV7-2,.,TRBJ2-5,many
TGTGCCAGCAGCTCATCCGGGGGGGCCCCCTACAAGGAGCAGTTCTTC,CASSSSGGAPYKEQFF,TRBV9,TRBD2,TRBJ2-1,.
TGTGCCAGCAGCTTAGCGGGGCGGCGCACAGATACGCAGTATTTT,CASSLAGRRTDTQYF,TRBV7-3,.,TRBJ2-3,.
TGTGCCAGCAGCTTAGAGCTAGGGGTAGGGGCCAACGTCCTGACTTTC,CASSLELGVGANVLTF,TRBV7-2,.,TRBJ2-6,few
TGTGCTAGCAGCTTAACCCCCCCCCACGCGGGACTAGTCAATGAGCAGTACTTC,CASSLTPPHAGLVNEQYF,TRBV7-7,TRBD2,TRBJ2-5,.
TGTGCCAGCAGTTTTTTGGGGACAGTGAGCTCTGGGGCCAACGTCCTGACTTTC,CASSFLGTVSSGANVLTF,TRBV12-3/TRBV12-4,TRBD1,TRBJ2-6,.
TGTGCCAGCAGCCAGGGACAGGGGACGTCGACAGGAAGGTCACCCCTCCACTTT,CASSQGQGTSTGRSPLHF,TRBV3-1,TRBD1,TRBJ1-6,.
TGTGCCAGCCAGACAGAAAACTATGGCTACACCTTC,CASQTENYGYTF,TRBV6-2/TRBV6-3,.,TRBJ1-2,.
TGTGCCAGCAGCGTAGCGGGGGGTAGCGCACCCCTCCACTTT,CASSVAGGSAPLHF,TRBV9,.,TRBJ1-6,.
TGTGCCAGCAGTCCGCCAGGGACAGGGAACATTCAGTACTTC,CASSPPGTGNIQYF,TRBV6-5,TRBD1,TRBJ2-4,.
TGTGCCAGCAGTTACTCGTCTGGCATGGGACTGATGGGGAGAACCCAGTACTTC,CASSYSSGMGLMGRTQYF,TRBV6-2/TRBV6-3,.,TRBJ2-5,few
TGTGCCAGCACGGGGGGGACCTCCTACGAGCAGTACTTC,CASTGGTSYEQYF,TRBV28,TRBD2,TRBJ2-7,few
TGTGCCAGCAGCCCCGGACTAGCCGGTGGGACCCAGTACTTC,CASSPGLAGGTQYF,TRBV6-5,TRBD2,TRBJ2-5,few
TGTGCCAGCAGTTCGGGCATTGCAGATACGCAGTATTTT,CASSSGIADTQYF,TRBV7-3,.,TRBJ2-3,.
TGTGCCAGCAGCTTGGTACAGGGTGGCAGTTACACCTTC,CASSLVQGGSYTF,TRBV5-6,.,TRBJ1-2,.
TGCAGTGCTAAGAGTGGAGGGAGCATCGGCACTGAAGCTTTCTTT,CSAKSGGSIGTEAFF,TRBV20-1,.,TRBJ1-1,few
TGTGCCAGCAGCCCCCTCCGCGGGGGCGTCTCCGCAGATACGCAGTATTTT,CASSPLRGGVSADTQYF,TRBV7-2,.,TRBJ2-3,.
TGTGCCAGCAGTCCACCCCTTGTATCTGAGCAGTTCTTC,CASSPPLVSEQFF,TRBV28,.,TRBJ2-1,.
TGTGCCAGCAGTGAGAGGGGATTGGCCTACGAGCAGTACTTC,CASSERGLAYEQYF,TRBV6-1,.,TRBJ2-7,.
TGTGCCAGCAGTTTCTACAGGGCTTCCGGGGCCAACGTCCTGACTTTC,CASSFYRASGANVLTF,TRBV6-2/TRBV6-3,.,TRBJ2-6,.
TGTGCCAGCAGCTCCGGCTCTCTCGGAGGGAGGGTTCATGAAGCTTTCTTT,CASSSGSLGGRVHEAFF,TRBV7-9,.,TRBJ1-1,.
TGCGCCAGCAGCTTGGGACGGCAGGGTTTTCGTTCTAATGAAAAACTGTTTTTT,CASSLGRQGFRSNEKLFF,TRBV5-1,.,TRBJ1-4,.
TGTGCCAGCAGTTCGGGACTAGCGGTTCACTCCTACAATGAGCAGTTCTTC,CASSSGLAVHSYNEQFF,TRBV12-3/TRBV12-4,TRBD2,TRBJ2-1,.
TGTGCCAGCAGTGTGGGACTAGTCGCCGGCACAGATACGCAGTATTTT,CASSVGLVAGTDTQYF,TRBV6-1,TRBD2,TRBJ2-3,.
TGTGCCAGCAGTCAGCAGGGGAGACGGGCCAACGTCCTGACTTTC,CASSQQGRRANVLTF,TRBV6-2/TRBV6-3,.,TRBJ2-6,few
TGTGCCACCAGTGATTTTTCACGGCAGGGCGGCGAGACCCAGTACTTC,CATSDFSRQGGETQYF,TRBV24-1,.,TRBJ2-5,.
TGCGCCAGCAGCTTGGGGGGGGCCGATTTTTCACCCCTCCACTTT,CASSLGGADFSPLHF,TRBV5-1,.,TRBJ1-6,.
TGTGCCAGCTCACCGACGCAAAGCTCCTACAATGAGCAGTTCTTC,CASSPTQSSYNEQFF,TRBV18,.,TRBJ2-1,.
TGTGCCAGCAGTTTCGCGGGGGATAGCAATCAGCCCCAGCATTTT,CASSFAGDSNQPQHF,TRBV28,.,TRBJ1-5,few
TGTGCCAGCAGCTACCCCAGGGGTGCAACTAATGAAAAACTGTTTTTT,CASSYPRGATNEKLFF,TRBV7-2,.,TRBJ1-4,few
TGCAGCGTCGTAACACGGGCGGGACTAGCGGAGGTGAGGGGTTTGGAGACCCAGTACTTC,CSVVTRAGLAEVRGLETQYF,TRBV29-1,TRBD2,TRBJ2-5,.
TGCAGCGGAGTAGGGGGGTTTGACACTGAAGCTTTCTTT,CSGVGGFDTEAFF,TRBV29-1,.,TRBJ1-1,.